A single sample is the source of the 10 T cell receptor beta chains below, sequenced in a study of T cells after yellow fever vaccination. One entry per CDR3 protein, called by TCRdb with MiXCR from the 5' RACE reads. Found here are roughly 350,000 distinct CDR3 sequences, approximately 4% of them singletons; the top ten hold under 30%. The material was PBMCs, obtained 5 days after the yellow fever booster vaccination. All receptors derive from a man younger than 35 who received the YFV17D yellow fever vaccine.

This clonotype was counted ten times or more. The chain is built from TRBV7-2 and TRBJ1-5, with 12 bases aligning to TRBD1. Germline CDR1 and CDR2: SGHTA and FQGNSA. V lost 5 bases to trimming and J lost 1 base; unmatched junction nucleotides: 6. The CDR3 spans 17 residues. CDR3 coding DNA: TGTGCCAGCAGCCCCGGGACAGGGGGCCCAAGCAATCAGCCCCAGCATTTT. Encoded protein: CASSPGTGGPSNQPQHF.

This clonotype was seen only a few times. V is TRBV6-2 or TRBV6-3 and J is TRBJ2-1; D is unclear. This CDR3 region has 13 residues. V lost 0 bases and J 10 bases, leaving 10 bases between the germline ends. Germline CDR1 is MNHEY and CDR2 is SVGEGT. CDR3 protein: CASSYSKVREQFF. In DNA form, the CDR3 reads TGTGCCAGCAGTTACTCCAAGGTTAGGGAGCAGTTCTTC.

This clonotype was seen repeatedly, ten times or more. The chain couples TRBV7-2 to TRBJ2-1, with D possibly TRBD2 on 5 matching bases. Germline lookup yields CDR1 SGHTA and CDR2 FQGNSA. V lost 5 bases to trimming and J lost 13 bases, with 15 bases between them. The CDR3 loop spans 12 amino acids. CDR3 region: CASSLIFGVQFF. The CDR3, as DNA: TGTGCCAGCAGCCTGATCTTCGGGGTTCAGTTCTTC.

This clonotype was recorded many times. The chain recombines TRBV20-1 with TRBJ2-3, with TRBD1 matching over 7 bases. Germline CDR1 and CDR2: DFQATT and SNEGSKA (reference sequence). J was trimmed by 3 bases and V by 5 bases; bases with no gene match: 5. CDR3 length: 13 residues. CDR3 DNA: TGCAGTGCTCCGAGACAGGGAACAGATACGCAGTATTTT. It translates to CSAPRQGTDTQYF.

This sequence joins TRBV6-4 and TRBJ2-7; D possibly uses TRBD1 or TRBD2 (5 bases each). Per the germline V gene, CDR1 is MRHNA and CDR2 is SNTAGT. The germline V and J ends were trimmed by 0 bases and 3 bases, with 15 bases remaining between them. The CDR3 has 16 amino acids. CDR3 protein: CASSDSPRDRDYEQYV. The DNA of the CDR3 is TGTGCCAGCAGTGACTCACCCCGGGACCGAGACTACGAGCAGTACGTC.

This clonotype was recorded many times. The chain joins TRBV7-2 to TRBJ1-6; D unresolved. The CDR3 is 15 residues long. Looked up from germline, CDR1 is SGHTA and CDR2 is FQGNSA. The V and J ends lost 7 bases and 10 bases respectively, with 20 bases between them. This chain's CDR3 is CASTDRSTFRSPLHF. The CDR3 nucleotides are TGTGCCAGCACCGACCGATCCACGTTCAGGTCACCCCTCCACTTT.

This clonotype was observed at least ten times. This chain links TRBV12-3 or TRBV12-4 with TRBJ1-5; TRBD1 aligns across 7 bases. V shed 3 bases, J shed 0 bases, and the junction held 5 bases outside the gene matches. This CDR3 has 16 residues. CDR3 residues: CASSLGGGISNQPQHF. In DNA, the CDR3 is TGTGCCAGCAGTTTGGGAGGGGGCATTAGCAATCAGCCCCAGCATTTT.

The rearrangement links TRBV5-1 to TRBJ2-2, with 7 bases matching TRBD1. The CDR3 extends over 14 amino acids. The V gene's germline CDR1 is SGHRS and CDR2 YFSETQ. Trimming removed 4 bases from V and 7 bases from J; junction bases left unmatched: 7. CDR3 protein: CASSAGTAGGELFF. The CDR3 nucleotides read TGCGCCAGCAGCGCCGGGACAGCTGGCGGGGAGCTGTTTTTT. Variable domain in full (rest from reference TRBV5-1 and TRBJ2-2): KAGVTQTPRYLIKTRGQQVTLSCSPISGHRSVSWYQQTPGQGLQFLFEYFSETQRNKGNFPGRFSGRQFSNSRSEMNVSTLELGDSALYLCASSAGTAGGELFFGEGSRLTVL.

This clonotype was seen a few times. The chain is built from TRBV24-1 and TRBJ1-5; TRBD1 aligns across 7 bases. The CDR3 totals 14 residues. J was trimmed by 8 bases and V by 3 bases; bases with no gene match: 6. CDR1 is KGHDR, CDR2 SFDVKD, per germline. The CDR3 sequence: CATSDDDRDKPQHF. As DNA, the CDR3 is TGTGCCACCAGTGATGACGACAGGGACAAGCCCCAGCATTTT.

This clonotype occurred a few times. The chain carries TRBV20-1 and TRBJ2-5; the D is unclear. Looked up from germline, CDR1 is DFQATT and CDR2 is SNEGSKA (reference sequence). Trimming shortened V by 2 bases and J by 5 bases, and 9 bases separated the two germline ends. CDR3 length: 12 amino acids. Here the CDR3 DNA reads TGCAGTGCTAGATCTCAGTTGGAGACCCAGTACTTC. Amino acid sequence: CSARSQLETQYF.